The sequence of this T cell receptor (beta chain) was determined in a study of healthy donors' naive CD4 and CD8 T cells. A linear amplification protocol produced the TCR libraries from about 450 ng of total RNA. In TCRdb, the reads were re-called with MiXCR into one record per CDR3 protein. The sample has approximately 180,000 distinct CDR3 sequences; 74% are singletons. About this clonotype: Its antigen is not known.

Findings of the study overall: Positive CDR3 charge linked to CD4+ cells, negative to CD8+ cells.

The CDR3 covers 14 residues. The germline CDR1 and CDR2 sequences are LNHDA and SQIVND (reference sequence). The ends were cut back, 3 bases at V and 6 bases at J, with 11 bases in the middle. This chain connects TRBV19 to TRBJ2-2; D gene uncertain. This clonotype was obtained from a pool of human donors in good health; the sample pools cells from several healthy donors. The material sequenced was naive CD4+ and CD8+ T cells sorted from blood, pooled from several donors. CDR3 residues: CASSILIQSGELFF. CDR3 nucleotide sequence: TGTGCCAGTAGTATTCTAATTCAATCCGGGGAGCTGTTTTTT.